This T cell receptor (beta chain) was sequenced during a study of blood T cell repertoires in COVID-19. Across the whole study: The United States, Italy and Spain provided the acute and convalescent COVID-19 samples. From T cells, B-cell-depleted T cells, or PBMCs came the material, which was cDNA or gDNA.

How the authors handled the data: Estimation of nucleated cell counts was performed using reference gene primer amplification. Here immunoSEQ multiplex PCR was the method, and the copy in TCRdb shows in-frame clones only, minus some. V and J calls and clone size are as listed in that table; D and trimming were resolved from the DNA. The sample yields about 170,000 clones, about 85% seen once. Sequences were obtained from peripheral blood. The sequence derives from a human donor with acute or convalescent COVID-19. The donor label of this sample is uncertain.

The CDR3 loop is CASSIPRTAYGYTF. The CDR3 DNA reads TGTGCCAGTAGTATACCCCGGACTGCGTATGGCTACACCTTC. The V gene is TRBV19, the J gene TRBJ1-2; D remains unclear. V shed 2 bases and J shed 5 bases, with 12 bases lying between them. Germline loops: CDR1 LNHDA, CDR2 SQIVND (reference sequence). The CDR3 has 14 residues.